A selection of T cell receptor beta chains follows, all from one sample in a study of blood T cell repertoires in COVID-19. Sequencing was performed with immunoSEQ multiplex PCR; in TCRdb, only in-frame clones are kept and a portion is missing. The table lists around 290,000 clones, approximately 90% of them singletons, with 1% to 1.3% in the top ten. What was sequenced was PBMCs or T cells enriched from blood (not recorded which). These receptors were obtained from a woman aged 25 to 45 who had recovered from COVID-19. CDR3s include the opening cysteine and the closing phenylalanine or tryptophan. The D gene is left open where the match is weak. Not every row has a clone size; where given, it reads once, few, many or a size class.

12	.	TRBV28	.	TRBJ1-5	TGTGCCAGCCACAGGGCGGATCAGCCCCAGCATTTT	CASHRADQPQHF
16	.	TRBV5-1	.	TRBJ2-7	TGCGCCAGCAGCCGACCCGGGAGACGCGGAACCTACGAGCAGTACTTC	CASSRPGRRGTYEQYF
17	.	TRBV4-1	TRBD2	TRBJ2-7	TGCGCCAGCAGCTTCAGGACTAGCGGGAGTGGAGCGGACGAGCAGTACTTC	CASSFRTSGSGADEQYF
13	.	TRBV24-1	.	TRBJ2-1	TGTGCCACCAGTAGGAGGGTAGACAATGAGCAGTTCTTC	CATSRRVDNEQFF
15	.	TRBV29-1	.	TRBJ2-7	TGCAGCGTTGTCTTCGGGACTGCCGATTCCTACGAGCAGTACTTC	CSVVFGTADSYEQYF
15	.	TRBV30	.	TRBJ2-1	TGTGCCTGGAGTGTACTGACAGGAATATACAATGAGCAGTTCTTC	CAWSVLTGIYNEQFF
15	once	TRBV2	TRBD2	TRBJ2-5	TGTGCCAGCACCTCCGGACTAGCGGGATCAGAGACCCAGTACTTC	CASTSGLAGSETQYF
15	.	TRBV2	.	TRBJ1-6	TGTGCCAGCAGTGAGCGGGGCCACGACGCTTCACCCCTCCACTTT	CASSERGHDASPLHF
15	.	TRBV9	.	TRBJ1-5	TGTGCCAGCAGCCTCCAAGGGGATAGCAATCAGCCCCAGCATTTT	CASSLQGDSNQPQHF
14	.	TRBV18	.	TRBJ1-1	TGTGCCAGCTCAACGACAGGAATGAACACTGAAGCTTTCTTT	CASSTTGMNTEAFF
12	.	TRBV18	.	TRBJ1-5	TGTGCCAGCTCACCCCCAGATCAGCCCCAGCATTTT	CASSPPDQPQHF
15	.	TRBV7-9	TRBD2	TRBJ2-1	TGTGCCAGCAGCTTAGGTACTAGCGGGAGGGATGAGCAGTTCTTC	CASSLGTSGRDEQFF
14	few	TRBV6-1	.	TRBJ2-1	TGTGCCAGCAGTGACCTTACCCCTAGCAATGAGCAGTTCTTC	CASSDLTPSNEQFF
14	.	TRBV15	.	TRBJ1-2	TGTGCCACCAGCAGAGATGGAGGACCTTATGGCTACACCTTC	CATSRDGGPYGYTF
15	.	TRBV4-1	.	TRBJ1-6	TGCGCCAGCAGCCAAGTAGGCCAGGGCCCAGGACCCCTCCACTTT	CASSQVGQGPGPLHF
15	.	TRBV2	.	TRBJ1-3	TGTGCCAGCAGGCTGGAGGGAAACCGTGGAAACACCATATATTTT	CASRLEGNRGNTIYF
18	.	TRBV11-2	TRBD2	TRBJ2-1	TGTGCCAGCACACCGGAGGCGGGAACAGCGGGGCCTTACAATGAGCAGTTCTTC	CASTPEAGTAGPYNEQFF
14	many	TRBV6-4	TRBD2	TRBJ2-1	TGTGCCAGCAGTGAGGGACTAGCGGGTGATGAGCAGTTCTTC	CASSEGLAGDEQFF
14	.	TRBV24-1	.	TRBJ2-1	TGTGCCACCAGCAAACCGGGGGAAGGCAGGGAGCAGTTCTTC	CATSKPGEGREQFF
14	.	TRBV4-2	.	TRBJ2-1	TGTGCCAGCAGCCAGGGTCAGGGGGGAGTTTATCAGTTCTTC	CASSQGQGGVYQFF
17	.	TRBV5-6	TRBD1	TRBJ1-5	TGTGCCAGCAGCTTGAGGGCGGGACAGGGGGCATTTCAGCCCCAGCATTTT	CASSLRAGQGAFQPQHF
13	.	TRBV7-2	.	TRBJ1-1	TGTGCCAGCAAGCTTTTCTCTGACACTGAAGCTTTCTTT	CASKLFSDTEAFF
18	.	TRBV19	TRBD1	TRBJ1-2	TGTGCCAGTAGTATAGGGCCGGGACAGGGGATTCGGTCCTATGGCTACACCTTC	CASSIGPGQGIRSYGYTF
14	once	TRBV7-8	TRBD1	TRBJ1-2	TGTGCCAGCAGCCCTCGGGACAGGGGTGGAGGCTACACCTTC	CASSPRDRGGGYTF
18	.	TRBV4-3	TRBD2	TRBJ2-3	TGCGCCAGCAGCCAAGAGTTGAGCGGGGGGCTTAGCACAGATACGCAGTATTTT	CASSQELSGGLSTDTQYF
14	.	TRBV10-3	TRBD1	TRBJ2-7	TGTGCCATCAGTGTTGGGACAGGGAATCGCGAGCAGTACTTC	CAISVGTGNREQYF
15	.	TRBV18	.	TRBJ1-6	TGTGCCAGCTCACCACGGGGGCAGGGAAGTTCACCCCTCCACTTT	CASSPRGQGSSPLHF
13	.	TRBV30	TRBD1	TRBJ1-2	TGTGCCCAGTACAAAGGCTCAGGGGGTGGCTACACCTTC	CAQYKGSGGGYTF
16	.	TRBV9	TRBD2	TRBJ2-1	TGTGCCAGCAGTCCCACGGGGGGGGAATCCTACAATGAGCAGTTCTTC	CASSPTGGESYNEQFF
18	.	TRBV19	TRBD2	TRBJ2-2	TGTGCCAGTACGAGTCCGAGGCTAGCGGGAGGTAACACCGGGGAGCTGTTTTTT	CASTSPRLAGGNTGELFF
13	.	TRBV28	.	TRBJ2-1	TGTGCCAGCAGTTCCCCACCGGGTAATGAGCAGTTCTTC	CASSSPPGNEQFF
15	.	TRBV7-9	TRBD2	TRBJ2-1	TGTGCCAGCAGCGCACGGACTAGCGGTTTTGTTGAGCAGTTCTTC	CASSARTSGFVEQFF